This is a list of T cell receptor beta chains from one sample in a study of blood T cell repertoires in COVID-19. Repertoires were generated with immunoSEQ multiplex PCR, while TCRdb's copy carries only in-frame clones and drops some. This sample has about 160,000 clones, with approximately 84% found just once. Sequenced material: peripheral blood. The receptors here all came from a woman aged 80 or over with acute or convalescent COVID-19. Both conserved end residues are part of each CDR3. A D gene is named only where the DNA matches it firmly. The size of a clone is reported for some rows only, either as once, few or many, or as a class for expanded clones.

v_gene: TRBV5-1; abundance: .; d_gene: .; j_gene: TRBJ2-7; CDR3aa: CASRTLNYEQYF; CDR3nt: TGCGCCAGCAGGACTCTGAACTACGAGCAGTACTTC
v_gene: TRBV11-3; abundance: .; d_gene: .; j_gene: TRBJ1-1; CDR3aa: CASSRRAGTEAFF; CDR3nt: TGTGCCAGCAGCCGGAGGGCGGGGACTGAAGCTTTCTTT
v_gene: TRBV5-1; abundance: many; d_gene: TRBD1; j_gene: TRBJ2-2; CDR3aa: CASLDRGTSAGELFF; CDR3nt: TGCGCCAGCCTGGACAGGGGGACGAGTGCCGGGGAGCTGTTTTTT
v_gene: TRBV19; abundance: few; d_gene: .; j_gene: TRBJ2-2; CDR3aa: CASSNSNTGELFF; CDR3nt: TGTGCCAGTAGTAACTCGAACACCGGGGAGCTGTTTTTT
v_gene: TRBV23-1; abundance: once; d_gene: TRBD1; j_gene: TRBJ1-6; CDR3aa: CASSQPSDRGRAYNSPLHF; CDR3nt: TGCGCCAGCAGTCAACCCAGTGACAGGGGGCGAGCCTATAATTCACCCCTCCACTTT
v_gene: TRBV18; abundance: .; d_gene: TRBD1; j_gene: TRBJ1-5; CDR3aa: CASSSREGANQPQHF; CDR3nt: TGTGCCAGCTCCTCCAGAGAGGGGGCAAATCAGCCCCAGCATTTT
v_gene: TRBV3-1/TRBV3-2; abundance: .; d_gene: .; j_gene: TRBJ1-1; CDR3aa: CASSRRGSGVTEAFF; CDR3nt: TGTGCCAGCAGCCGACGGGGCTCGGGAGTGACTGAAGCTTTCTTT
v_gene: TRBV6-2/TRBV6-3; abundance: .; d_gene: TRBD1; j_gene: TRBJ2-5; CDR3aa: CASSYSGQGKETQYF; CDR3nt: TGTGCCAGCAGTTACTCGGGACAGGGGAAGGAGACCCAGTACTTC
v_gene: TRBV27; abundance: .; d_gene: TRBD2; j_gene: TRBJ2-3; CDR3aa: CASSSRTSGRNIDTQYF; CDR3nt: TGTGCCAGCAGTTCCCGGACTAGCGGGAGAAATATAGATACGCAGTATTTT
v_gene: TRBV19; abundance: once; d_gene: TRBD1; j_gene: TRBJ1-4; CDR3aa: CASSALTGAGEKLFF; CDR3nt: TGTGCCAGTAGTGCCCTAACAGGGGCCGGCGAAAAACTGTTTTTT
v_gene: TRBV19; abundance: once; d_gene: TRBD2; j_gene: TRBJ2-5; CDR3aa: CASSIGGLVGETQYF; CDR3nt: TGTGCCAGTAGTATAGGGGGACTAGTTGGAGAGACCCAGTACTTC
v_gene: TRBV6-5; abundance: .; d_gene: TRBD2; j_gene: TRBJ2-1; CDR3aa: CASSLLTSGGERQFF; CDR3nt: TGTGCCAGCAGTTTACTGACTAGCGGGGGGGAACGGCAGTTCTTC
v_gene: TRBV7-9; abundance: .; d_gene: TRBD2; j_gene: TRBJ2-3; CDR3aa: CASSSTSGGSTDTQYF; CDR3nt: TGTGCCAGCAGCTCCACTAGCGGGGGAAGCACAGATACGCAGTATTTT
v_gene: TRBV7-6; abundance: .; d_gene: .; j_gene: TRBJ1-1; CDR3aa: CASSPAGHTEAFF; CDR3nt: TGTGCCAGCAGCCCAGCGGGGCACACTGAAGCTTTCTTT
v_gene: TRBV14; abundance: few; d_gene: .; j_gene: TRBJ1-2; CDR3aa: CASSQRSYGYTF; CDR3nt: TGTGCCAGCAGCCAACGGTCCTATGGCTACACCTTC
v_gene: TRBV5-1; abundance: .; d_gene: TRBD1; j_gene: TRBJ1-2; CDR3aa: CASRRDRENYGYTF; CDR3nt: TGCGCCAGCAGGCGGGACAGGGAGAACTATGGCTACACCTTC
v_gene: TRBV19; abundance: .; d_gene: TRBD1; j_gene: TRBJ2-7; CDR3aa: CATGDRGNDEQYF; CDR3nt: TGTGCCACCGGGGACAGGGGGAATGACGAGCAGTACTTC
v_gene: TRBV4-3; abundance: .; d_gene: .; j_gene: TRBJ1-1; CDR3aa: CASSQDPVYTEAFF; CDR3nt: TGCGCCAGCAGCCAAGATCCCGTATACACTGAAGCTTTCTTT
v_gene: TRBV28; abundance: few; d_gene: .; j_gene: TRBJ1-6; CDR3aa: CASSLSSYNSPLHF; CDR3nt: TGTGCCAGCAGTTTGAGCTCCTATAATTCACCCCTCCACTTT
v_gene: TRBV30; abundance: .; d_gene: .; j_gene: TRBJ1-2; CDR3aa: CAFEGANYGYTF; CDR3nt: TGTGCCTTTGAAGGGGCGAACTATGGCTACACCTTC
v_gene: TRBV20-1; abundance: .; d_gene: .; j_gene: TRBJ1-1; CDR3aa: CSTHRNTEAFF; CDR3nt: TGCAGTACCCACAGGAACACTGAAGCTTTCTTT
v_gene: TRBV6-5; abundance: .; d_gene: .; j_gene: TRBJ1-2; CDR3aa: CASISRWQTGGYTF; CDR3nt: TGTGCCAGCATCTCGAGGTGGCAGACCGGTGGCTACACCTTC
v_gene: TRBV24-1; abundance: .; d_gene: .; j_gene: TRBJ1-5; CDR3aa: CATTPYPLPGSNQPQHF; CDR3nt: TGTGCCACCACCCCCTATCCCCTTCCAGGGAGCAATCAGCCCCAGCATTTT
v_gene: TRBV2; abundance: .; d_gene: TRBD2; j_gene: TRBJ2-1; CDR3aa: CASSGPGLAGVPEQFF; CDR3nt: TGTGCCAGCAGTGGACCGGGACTAGCGGGAGTCCCTGAGCAGTTCTTC
v_gene: TRBV5-6; abundance: .; d_gene: .; j_gene: TRBJ1-2; CDR3aa: CASSLGQRSPYGYTF; CDR3nt: TGTGCCAGCAGCCTGGGGCAGAGGTCCCCCTATGGCTACACCTTC
v_gene: TRBV6-1; abundance: .; d_gene: TRBD2; j_gene: TRBJ2-2; CDR3aa: CASSATLGLAGVFGGELFF; CDR3nt: TGTGCCAGCAGTGCAACCTTGGGACTAGCGGGAGTCTTCGGCGGGGAGCTGTTTTTT
v_gene: TRBV7-8; abundance: once; d_gene: TRBD1; j_gene: TRBJ2-2; CDR3aa: CASSILLGQGANTGELFF; CDR3nt: TGTGCCAGCAGCATTCTACTAGGACAGGGGGCGAACACCGGGGAGCTGTTTTTT
v_gene: TRBV9; abundance: once; d_gene: .; j_gene: TRBJ1-5; CDR3aa: CASSVLRGNLLYSNQPQHF; CDR3nt: TGTGCCAGCAGCGTATTAAGGGGAAATCTTTTGTATAGCAATCAGCCCCAGCATTTT
v_gene: TRBV6-6; abundance: .; d_gene: .; j_gene: TRBJ2-7; CDR3aa: CASRGTKDEQYF; CDR3nt: TGTGCCAGCCGGGGTACGAAGGACGAGCAGTACTTC
v_gene: TRBV7-9; abundance: .; d_gene: TRBD1; j_gene: TRBJ1-4; CDR3aa: CASSGGRTGSNEKLFF; CDR3nt: TGTGCCAGCAGCGGGGGCCGGACAGGGTCTAATGAAAAACTGTTTTTT
v_gene: TRBV6-5; abundance: .; d_gene: .; j_gene: TRBJ2-7; CDR3aa: CASSPQIDGVYEQYF; CDR3nt: TGTGCCAGCAGCCCCCAGATAGACGGGGTCTACGAGCAGTACTTC
v_gene: TRBV27; abundance: .; d_gene: TRBD2; j_gene: TRBJ2-2; CDR3aa: CASSLGLAGERELFF; CDR3nt: TGTGCCAGCAGTTTGGGACTAGCGGGAGAGAGGGAGCTGTTTTTT
v_gene: TRBV7-8; abundance: .; d_gene: TRBD2; j_gene: TRBJ2-1; CDR3aa: CASSLGPLAGGVYEQFF; CDR3nt: TGTGCCAGCAGCTTAGGACCTCTAGCGGGAGGGGTCTATGAGCAGTTCTTC
v_gene: TRBV5-5; abundance: .; d_gene: TRBD2; j_gene: TRBJ2-1; CDR3aa: CASSEGLAYRNEQFF; CDR3nt: TGTGCCAGCAGCGAAGGACTAGCGTATCGGAATGAGCAGTTCTTC
v_gene: TRBV6-5; abundance: .; d_gene: .; j_gene: TRBJ1-1; CDR3aa: CASSYSETTEAFF; CDR3nt: TGTGCCAGCAGTTACTCGGAGACCACTGAAGCTTTCTTT